This T cell receptor beta chain emerged from a study of long-term antiretroviral therapy in people with HIV (dated by TCRdb to the early 2020s). General notes on the study: The earliest samples were collected approximately a decade before the 2015 WHO recommendation for immediate ART, a period when ART was typically delayed until CD4 counts fell. The cohort contributed about 190 cryopreserved PBMC samples from a few dozen adults with confirmed HIV infection, collected serially over a mean of roughly 6 years (range 1-12). Test extractions of a monoclonal T-cell line alongside a few dozen polyclonal samples showed no cross-contamination during QIAcube processing. Of the 25 to 30 participants with HIV, eleven were female. A retrospective serial study tested whether changes in peripheral blood TRB repertoire composition and diversity were associated with ART initiation and durable HIV suppression. What the study reported, not specific to this receptor: The samples span the years 2004 to 2017, and the ART regimens used at that time may not be as effective as current regimens. Starting ART was linked to a significant rise in TRB diversity, yet even with long-term ART the diversity remained significantly lower than in transplant donor controls. Expanded TRB clones identified before ART initiation dominated the repertoire at all time points, although this dominance fluctuated and declined in many PLHIV after ART. Because PBMC availability was limited, only the TCR beta chain was sequenced, with no alpha chain pairing. HIV repertoires had narrower CDR3 length ranges than controls, and the network structure suggested an antigen-experienced repertoire that shifted only slightly toward naive after ART. Inferences about post-ART repertoire changes are limited because no data were available on ART adherence, viral resistance or therapy changes. Because cell numbers in pre-ART samples were limited, unsorted PBMC were profiled instead of sorted CD4+ and CD8+ T cells.

Between the V and J ends, shortened by 5 bases and 9 bases respectively, the junction contains 17 bases. CDR1 and CDR2 are drawn from the germline V gene (reference sequence): LNHDA, SQIVND. Including the terminal cysteine and phenylalanine, the CDR3 comprises 14 residues. The entry retains the CDR3 DNA only, 42 bases that are in frame from base 1. Participants were included only if at least one PBMC sample before ART initiation and at least two post-ART samples were available. Every participant with HIV received treatment in the United States of America. Before DNA extraction, cryopreserved samples of roughly 0.9-11 million PBMC were thawed and washed. At the time of the earliest PBMC sample for each participant with HIV, ages ranged from 23 to 54 years. Per participant, PBMC samples came from 1-4 timepoints prior to ART initiation and 2-8 timepoints following ART initiation, for a median of 7 samples. For every participant, serial HIV viral load, CD4+ T-cell count, ART history and demographic data were obtained. Genomic DNA was extracted from unsorted PBMC with a Qiagen kit on a QIAcube, with processing performed in batches of 12 samples.

About this clone itself: What antigen it recognizes has not been identified. The record has no base qualities; no much larger clone is one base away.

The immunoSEQ hsTCRB v3.0 assay was used at survey level resolution for TRB variable region sequencing. TRB sequencing targeted a depth of about 40,000-55,000 T-cell genomes per sample. Pooled TRB libraries were sequenced on an Illumina MiSeq with a v3 150-cycle kit. For the original study's pipeline: Repertoire analysis was performed in R inside a reproducible Nextflow workflow that covered QC, data transformation and analysis. LymphoSeq2, an R package for AIRR-Seq data exploration, was used to implement custom analyses. Several samples that yielded fewer than 5000 total TRB sequences were excluded, so that approximately 170 HIV repertoires were analyzed. Among the roughly 200 retained HIV repertoires, about 57 were collected before ART initiation and around 130 after ART initiation. Repertoires were downsampled to 5000 TRB nucleotide sequences, and summary statistics were averaged over 100 downsampling iterations. Only TRB sequences with CDR3 regions of at least seven amino acids were retained for analysis. A Shannon entropy-derived clonality score and the Gini coefficient were used to measure diversity. Repertoire networks linked the top 5000 CDR3 amino acid sequences whenever two sequences differed by an edit distance of one. GLIPH2 predicted antigen specificity groups and MHC restriction for TRB CDR3 amino acid sequences. Known CMV, EBV, HIV or tissue antigen associations were flagged by matching CDR3 amino acid sequences against VDJdb and McPAS-TCR. Pre-ART, post-ART and control groups were compared with Wilcoxon signed-rank tests and Holm-Bonferroni correction. The clones in this table, taken by TCRdb from immuneACCESS, are in-frame only. Not every clone is retained; where verified, under half of the shortfall comes from an unresolved V gene, and the cause of the rest is unknown. V and J calls plus clone size are reproduced from that table; the DNA served to infer D and trimming. The sample yields 21,000 or so clones; 82% were counted once. 7.5% to 10% of the sample comes from the top ten.

Sequencing was performed on unsorted PBMCs, taken at the start of antiretroviral therapy. This chain joins TRBV19 to TRBJ2-4, with a tentative D gene TRBD2 over 6 matching bases. The receptor was isolated from a man aged 50 to 60 with HIV. The nucleotide sequence reads as follows: TGTGCCAGTAGTGCGGCTAGCGCCTGGGGCATTCAGTACTTC. Its amino acids are CASSAASAWGIQYF.